This TCR beta chain was retrieved from a study of CD8 T cells in ankylosing spondylitis. This clonotype was counted at least ten times. What it binds is not known. CDR1 is SGDLS and CDR2 is YYNGEE in the germline V gene. The CDR3 loop spans 15 amino acids. Trimming cost V 2 bases and J 4 bases, with 14 bases left between them. Study outcomes and limitations: Significantly higher representation of disease-linked clones was reported for matched ankylosing spondylitis synovial fluid. With a CD8+ phenotype, disease-linked clones were relatively rare in peripheral blood. There was a TCR beta motif, made of eight highly homologous variants, that appeared characteristic of ankylosing spondylitis blood.

It was by quantitative 5'-RACE with molecular barcodes that TCR beta libraries were made. From the 5' RACE reads, TCRdb called clonotypes with MiXCR, one entry per CDR3 protein. The sample yields about 7,000 distinct CDR3 sequences, 2.5% to 3% seen once. Sequencing used blood, either unsorted or a sorted T cell fraction (not recorded which). The genes are TRBV9 and TRBJ2-3; possibly TRBD2 for D (5 bases). The receptor comes from a female donor with ankylosing spondylitis or in good health (not recorded which). The CDR3 reads CASSVEGTPPDTQYF. CDR3 nucleotides: TGTGCCAGCAGCGTCGAGGGAACACCCCCAGATACGCAGTATTTT. The full variable domain, with the rest looked up from reference TRBV9 and TRBJ2-3, is DSGVTQTPKHLITATGQRVTLRCSPRSGDLSVYWYQQSLDQGLQFLIQYYNGEERAKGNILERFSAQQFPDLHSELNLSSLELGDSALYFCASSVEGTPPDTQYFGPGTRLTVL.